Sequencing of this TCR beta chain was carried out in a study of blood T cell repertoires in COVID-19. Background on the study: Collection of acute and convalescent COVID-19 samples took place in the United States, Italy and Spain. Sample material is recorded as cDNA or gDNA derived from T cells, B-cell-depleted T cells, or PBMCs.

Germline CDR1 SGHRS, CDR2 YFSETQ. V dropped 2 bases and J dropped 0 bases, with 11 bases sitting between them. The CDR3 covers 15 residues. Under the authors' procedure: Estimated nucleated cell counts came from reference gene primer amplification. Sequencing was performed with immunoSEQ multiplex PCR; in TCRdb, only in-frame clones are kept and a portion is missing. That table furnishes V, J and clone size, whereas the DNA furnished D and trimming. The sample has 150,000 or so clones, about four fifths seen once. While infection was still active, Seattle patients were enrolled and then followed longitudinally.

The receptor was isolated from a woman aged 70 to 79 with COVID-19, enrolled during active disease. The chain employs TRBV5-1 and TRBJ1-1; no firm D call. Sequencing input: peripheral blood. CDR3 coding DNA: TGCGCCAGCAGCTTATCACAGCCCATGAACACTGAAGCTTTCTTT. Translating gives CASSLSQPMNTEAFF.